This T cell receptor beta chain was profiled in a study of T-cell reconstitution after alpha-beta-depleted transplantation in children. Points from the study as a whole: Surviving recipient T cells and thymic progenitors produced the high day-60 TCRbeta diversity seen in some patients.

The V end was cut by 2 bases, the J end by 7 bases, with 14 bases between. Germline assignment: CDR1 MNHEY and CDR2 SVGAGI. This CDR3 spans 14 amino acids. Preparing the TCRbeta library involved the use of unique molecular identifiers. Via MiXCR, TCRdb re-called the PCR reads, giving one row per CDR3 protein. The sample contains approximately 980,000 distinct CDR3 sequences, about 30% of which appear only once. Points on this clonotype: What it binds is unknown. This sequence may be a read error, since a much larger clone differs from it by one base.

Sequencing used PBMCs, mostly from graft donor cells, obtained 360 days after TCRalphabeta/CD19-depleted stem cell transplant. This clonotype was obtained from a boy less than two years old who had a stem cell transplant for SCID, so the T cells may come from the graft donor. J is TRBJ1-1 and V is TRBV6-5, with a weak D call TRBD1 (5 bases). This CDR3 reads CASSYREGRSEAFF. The CDR3 nucleotides read TGTGCCAGCAGTTACAGGGAGGGACGAAGTGAAGCTTTCTTT.